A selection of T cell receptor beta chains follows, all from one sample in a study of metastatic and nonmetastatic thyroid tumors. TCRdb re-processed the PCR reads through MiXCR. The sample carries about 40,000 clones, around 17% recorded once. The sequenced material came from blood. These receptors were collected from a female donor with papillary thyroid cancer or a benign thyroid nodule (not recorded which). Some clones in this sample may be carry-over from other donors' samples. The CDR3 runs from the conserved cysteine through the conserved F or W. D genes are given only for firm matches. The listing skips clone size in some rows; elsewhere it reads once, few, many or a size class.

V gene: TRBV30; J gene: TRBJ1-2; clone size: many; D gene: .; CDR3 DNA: TGTGCCTCCGGGCGGCGGCTTGATGGCTACACCTTC; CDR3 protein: CASGRRLDGYTF
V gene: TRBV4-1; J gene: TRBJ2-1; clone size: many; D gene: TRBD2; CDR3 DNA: TGCGCCAGCAGCCAACCCGGGGGGGCGGGCGATGAGCAGTTCTTC; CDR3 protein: CASSQPGGAGDEQFF
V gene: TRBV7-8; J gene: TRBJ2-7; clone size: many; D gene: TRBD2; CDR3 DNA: TGTGCCAGCAGCGCCGGACTAGGAGGGTCCTACGAGCAGTACTTC; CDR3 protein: CASSAGLGGSYEQYF
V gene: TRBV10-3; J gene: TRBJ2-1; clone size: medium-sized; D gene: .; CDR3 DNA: TGTGCCATCAGTGAGTCAGTGGGAGCTGCGTACAATGAGCAGTTCTTC; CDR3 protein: CAISESVGAAYNEQFF
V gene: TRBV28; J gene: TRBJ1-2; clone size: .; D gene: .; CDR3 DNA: TGTGCCAGCAGTGCTTGGGGGCAGAATCGGGCTAACTATGGCTACACCTTC; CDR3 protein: CASSAWGQNRANYGYTF
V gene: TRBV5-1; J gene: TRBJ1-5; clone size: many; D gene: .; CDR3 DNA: TGCGCCAGCAGCGTCAATACAGGGCAACAGCCCCAGCATTTT; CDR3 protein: CASSVNTGQQPQHF
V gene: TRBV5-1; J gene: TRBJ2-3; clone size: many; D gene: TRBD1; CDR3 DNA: TGCGCCAGCAGGGGGACAGTTACTAGCACAGATACGCAGTATTTT; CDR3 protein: CASRGTVTSTDTQYF
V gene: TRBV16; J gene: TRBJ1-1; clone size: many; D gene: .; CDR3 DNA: TGTGCCAGCAGCCAATCGCCCAGGGTGGGTTGGAACACTGAAGCTTTCTTT; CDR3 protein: CASSQSPRVGWNTEAFF
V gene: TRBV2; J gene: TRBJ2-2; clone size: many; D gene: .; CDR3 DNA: TGTGCCAGCAGTGAAGGGGGGGCCACCGGGGAGCTGTTTTTT; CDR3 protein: CASSEGGATGELFF
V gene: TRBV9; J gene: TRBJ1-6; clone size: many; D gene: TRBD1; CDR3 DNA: TGTGCCAGCAGCGCCGGGGACAGGGTTGCACCCCTCCACTTT; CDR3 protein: CASSAGDRVAPLHF
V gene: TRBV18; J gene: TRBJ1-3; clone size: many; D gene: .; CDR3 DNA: TGTGCCAGCTCACCATCAGTCGACGCCACTTCGGCCATATATTTT; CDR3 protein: CASSPSVDATSAIYF
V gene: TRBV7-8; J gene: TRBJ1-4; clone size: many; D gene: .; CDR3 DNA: TGTGCCAGCAGCCCTTTTGGGGGGCGTGGTGAAAAACTGTTTTTT; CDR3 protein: CASSPFGGRGEKLFF
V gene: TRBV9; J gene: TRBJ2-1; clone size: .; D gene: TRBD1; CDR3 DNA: TGTGCCAGCAGCCCATCGTGGGGGACAGGGCATGAGCAGTTCTTC; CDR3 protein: CASSPSWGTGHEQFF
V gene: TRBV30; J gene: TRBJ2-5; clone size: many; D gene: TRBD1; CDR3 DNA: TGTGCCTGGGACAGGGGGATAGAGACCCAGTACTTC; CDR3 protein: CAWDRGIETQYF